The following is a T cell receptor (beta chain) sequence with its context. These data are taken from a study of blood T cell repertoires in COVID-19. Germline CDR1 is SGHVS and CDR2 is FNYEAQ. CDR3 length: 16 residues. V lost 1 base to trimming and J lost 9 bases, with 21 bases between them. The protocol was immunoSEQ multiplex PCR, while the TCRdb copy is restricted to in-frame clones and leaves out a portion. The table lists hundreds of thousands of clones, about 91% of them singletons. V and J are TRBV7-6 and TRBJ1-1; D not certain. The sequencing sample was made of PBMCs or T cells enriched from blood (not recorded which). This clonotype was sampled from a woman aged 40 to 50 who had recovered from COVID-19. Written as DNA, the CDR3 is TGTGCCAGCAGCTTAGGTCCGGCGAACCGTCGGGAAAAAGCTTTCTTT. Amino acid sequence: CASSLGPANRREKAFF. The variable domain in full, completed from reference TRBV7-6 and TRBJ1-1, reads GAGVSQSPRYKVTKRGQDVALRCDPISGHVSLYWYRQALGQGPEFLTYFNYEAQQDKSGLPNDRFSAERPEGSISTLTIQRTEQRDSAMYRCASSLGPANRREKAFFGQGTRLTVV.